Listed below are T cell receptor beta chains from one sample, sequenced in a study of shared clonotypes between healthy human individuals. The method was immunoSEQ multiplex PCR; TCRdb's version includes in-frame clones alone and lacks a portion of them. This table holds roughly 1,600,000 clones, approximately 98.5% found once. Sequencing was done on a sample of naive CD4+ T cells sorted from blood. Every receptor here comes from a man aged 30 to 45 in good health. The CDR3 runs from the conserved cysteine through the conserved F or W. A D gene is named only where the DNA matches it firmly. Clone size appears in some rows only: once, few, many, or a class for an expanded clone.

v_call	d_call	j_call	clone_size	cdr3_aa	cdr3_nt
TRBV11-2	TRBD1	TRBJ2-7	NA	CASSLIRTGIGYEQYF	TGTGCCAGCAGCTTGATAAGGACAGGAATTGGCTACGAGCAGTACTTC
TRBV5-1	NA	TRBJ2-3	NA	CASSLAPDYGTDTQYF	TGCGCCAGCAGCTTGGCCCCCGACTACGGCACAGATACGCAGTATTTT
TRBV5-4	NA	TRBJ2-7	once	CASSLETATYEQYF	TGTGCCAGCAGCTTGGAGACAGCCACCTACGAGCAGTACTTC
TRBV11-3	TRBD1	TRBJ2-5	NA	CASSRDRTVETQYF	TGTGCCAGCAGCCGGGACAGGACGGTTGAGACCCAGTACTTC
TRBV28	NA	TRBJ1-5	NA	CASSRNGQPQHF	TGTGCCAGCAGCCGTAACGGGCAGCCCCAGCATTTT
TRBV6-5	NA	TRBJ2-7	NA	CASSYSRGDSYEQYF	TGTGCCAGCAGTTACTCACGGGGTGACTCCTACGAGCAGTACTTC
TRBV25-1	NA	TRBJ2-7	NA	CASRRDSYEQYF	TGTGCCAGCAGGCGGGATTCCTACGAGCAGTACTTC
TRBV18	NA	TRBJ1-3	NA	CASSPDRSSGNTIYF	TGTGCCAGCTCACCAGACAGGAGCTCTGGAAACACCATATATTTT
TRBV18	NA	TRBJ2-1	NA	CASSPPGLVSYNEQFF	TGTGCCAGCTCACCACCGGGGCTTGTTTCCTACAATGAGCAGTTCTTC
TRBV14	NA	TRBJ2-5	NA	CASSQQEETQYF	TGTGCCAGCAGCCAACAAGAAGAGACCCAGTACTTC
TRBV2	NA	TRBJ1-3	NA	CASGPWDSGNTIYF	TGTGCCAGCGGACCATGGGACTCTGGAAACACCATATATTTT
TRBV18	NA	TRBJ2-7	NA	CASSPISLPSSYEQYF	TGTGCCAGCTCACCGATATCATTACCTAGCTCCTACGAGCAGTACTTC
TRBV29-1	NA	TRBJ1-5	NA	CSAAKGAEPQHF	TGCAGCGCTGCCAAGGGAGCGGAGCCCCAGCATTTT
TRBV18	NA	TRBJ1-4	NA	CASSPLGGGSIATNEKLFF	TGTGCCAGCTCACCACTTGGGGGAGGCTCCATTGCAACTAATGAAAAACTGTTTTTT
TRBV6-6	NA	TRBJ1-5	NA	CASSSLGNQPQHF	TGTGCCAGCAGTTCACTTGGGAATCAGCCCCAGCATTTT
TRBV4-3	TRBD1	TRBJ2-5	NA	CASSQGQGQTQYF	TGCGCCAGCAGCCAGGGACAGGGACAGACCCAGTACTTC
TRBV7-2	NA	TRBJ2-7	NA	CASSLMVDYEQYF	TGTGCCAGCAGCTTAATGGTTGACTACGAGCAGTACTTC
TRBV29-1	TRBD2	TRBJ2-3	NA	CSVEGLAGNTDTQYF	TGCAGCGTTGAAGGGCTAGCGGGAAACACAGATACGCAGTATTTT
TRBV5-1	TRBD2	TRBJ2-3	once	CASSLRLASTDTQYF	TGCGCCAGCAGCTTAAGACTAGCTAGCACAGATACGCAGTATTTT
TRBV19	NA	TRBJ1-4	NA	CASSSDRRGDEKLFF	TGTGCCAGTAGTTCCGACAGGAGGGGTGATGAAAAACTGTTTTTT
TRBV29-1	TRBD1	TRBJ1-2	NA	CSVTGGYGYTF	TGCAGCGTGACAGGGGGCTATGGCTACACCTTC
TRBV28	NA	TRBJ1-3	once	CATVTATGNTIYF	TGTGCCACCGTGACAGCGACTGGAAACACCATATATTTT
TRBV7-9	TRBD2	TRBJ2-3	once	CASRRTSGTDTQYF	TGTGCCAGCAGACGGACTAGCGGCACAGATACGCAGTATTTT
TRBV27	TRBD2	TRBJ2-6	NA	CASSLGPLAGGPFSGANVLTF	TGTGCCAGCAGTTTAGGACCCCTAGCGGGAGGGCCTTTTTCTGGGGCCAACGTCCTGACTTTC
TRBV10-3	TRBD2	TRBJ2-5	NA	CAISEVAGGQYF	TGTGCCATCAGTGAAGTAGCGGGGGGACAGTACTTC
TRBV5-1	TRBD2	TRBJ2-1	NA	CASSGLAGGLSYNEQFF	TGCGCCAGCAGCGGGCTAGCGGGAGGTTTATCCTACAATGAGCAGTTCTTC
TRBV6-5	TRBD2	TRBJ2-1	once	CATKLLPSGSYEQFF	TGTGCCACCAAGTTACTACCTAGCGGGAGTTATGAGCAGTTCTTC
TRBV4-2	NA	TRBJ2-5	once	CASSRNRPTGLETQYF	TGTGCCAGCAGCCGCAACCGGCCGACAGGTCTTGAGACCCAGTACTTC
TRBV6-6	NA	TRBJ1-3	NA	CASSYRSNTGNTIYF	TGTGCCAGCAGTTACAGATCCAACACGGGAAACACCATATATTTT
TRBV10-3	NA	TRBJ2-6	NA	CAIRRDGVTGANVLTF	TGTGCCATCAGGAGAGACGGGGTTACAGGGGCCAACGTCCTGACTTTC
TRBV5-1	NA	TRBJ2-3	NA	CASSFGGSTDTQYF	TGCGCCAGCAGCTTCGGAGGGAGCACAGATACGCAGTATTTT
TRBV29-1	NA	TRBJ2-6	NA	CSVSAGTGANVLTF	TGCAGCGTTTCCGCAGGGACCGGGGCCAACGTCCTGACTTTC
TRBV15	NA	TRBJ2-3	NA	CATGFVGGLDTQYF	TGTGCCACCGGGTTTGTAGGGGGATTGGATACGCAGTATTTT
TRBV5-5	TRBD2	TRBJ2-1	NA	CASSLGGAGGLNEQFF	TGTGCCAGCAGCTTGGGAGGCGCGGGAGGGTTGAATGAGCAGTTCTTC
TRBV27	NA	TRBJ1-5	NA	CASSGTVSNQPQHF	TGTGCCAGCAGCGGGACTGTGAGCAATCAGCCCCAGCATTTT
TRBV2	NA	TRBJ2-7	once	CASSGGQGTTEYF	TGTGCCAGCAGTGGGGGTCAGGGGACAACAGAGTACTTC
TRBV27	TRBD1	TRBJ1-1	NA	CASSLTGLNTEAFF	TGTGCCAGCAGTTTGACAGGGCTGAACACTGAAGCTTTCTTT
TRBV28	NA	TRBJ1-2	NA	CALARGEGYTF	TGTGCCCTGGCGCGGGGAGAGGGCTACACCTTC
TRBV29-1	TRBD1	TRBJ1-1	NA	CSVEPGQGAGNTEAFF	TGCAGCGTTGAGCCGGGACAGGGGGCGGGGAACACTGAAGCTTTCTTT
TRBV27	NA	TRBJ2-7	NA	CASSPRPDAQTYEQYF	TGTGCCAGCAGTCCCCGGCCGGACGCCCAGACCTACGAGCAGTACTTC